The clone carrying this T cell receptor beta chain was seen just once. Antigen unknown. This sample was taken from a study of post-analysis software for immune sequencing data. Findings of the study overall: Controls showed lower frequencies than patients for roughly five TRBV segments, and TRBV5-6, TRBV5-1 and TRBV20-1 were among these.

Looked up from germline, CDR1 is MNHEY and CDR2 is SMNVEV (reference sequence). CDR3 length equals 15 residues. V was clipped by 8 bases and J by 0 bases, with 14 bases between them. Unique molecular identifiers featured in each of the TCR beta cDNA libraries. TCRdb reanalysed the PCR reads using MiXCR and keeps one entry per CDR3 protein. The sample holds about 770,000 distinct CDR3 sequences, approximately 44% seen once. V and J are TRBV27 and TRBJ2-4; possible D gene TRBD2, 6 bases. The sequence came from a girl aged 5-17 years with multiple sclerosis. The sequencing input was blood. The CDR3 region has the DNA TGTGCCAGCTCCCGGACTATGCTAGCCAAAAACATTCAGTACTTC. Translation gives CASSRTMLAKNIQYF.